This TCR beta chain was captured by sequencing in a study of a mutant IDH1 vaccine in newly diagnosed glioma. Overall study: The first vaccination came 4-6 weeks after radiotherapy alone, or with temozolomide cycles.

Only in-frame clones appear in the TCRdb table, and some are missing; sequencing was by immunoSEQ multiplex PCR. The top ten hold about 9.4% of the sample, which has about 64,000 clones, less than 85% seen once. As for time point: week 11, during vaccination. Every single dose of the vaccine, 300 ug of mutant IDH1 20-mer peptide, came with topical imiquimod. As regards this clone: Its cognate antigen is unknown.

Per the germline V gene, CDR1 is SGHKS and CDR2 is YYEKEE (reference sequence). Unmatched junction bases numbered 12, after V lost 3 bases and J lost 6 bases. The CDR3 loop spans 16 amino acids. The clonotype was recovered from a woman aged 45-65 years with glioma. The V call is TRBV5-5, the J call TRBJ1-1; TRBD1 matches 9 bases. The sequenced sample was PBMCs, obtained from a glioma patient whose treatment included an IDH1 peptide vaccine. CDR3 loop: CASSSSGTGNQAEAFF. CDR3 DNA: TGTGCCAGCAGCTCCTCCGGGACAGGGAACCAAGCTGAAGCTTTCTTT.